Below, 2 T cell receptor beta chains from the same sample are listed, as sequenced in a study of blood T cell repertoires in COVID-19. Only in-frame clones appear in the TCRdb table, and some are missing; sequencing was by immunoSEQ multiplex PCR. The sample carries 85,000 to 100,000 clones, less than 85% recorded once. Specimen: peripheral blood. The source is a man aged 45-60 years who had recovered from COVID-19.

The chain joins TRBV7-2 to TRBJ2-1; 9 bases match TRBD2. Per germline, CDR1 SGHTA and CDR2 FQGNSA. This CDR3 region has 14 residues. J lost 7 bases, V lost 1 base, and 2 bases had no gene match. Written as DNA, the CDR3 is TGTGCCAGCAGCTTAGTCACTAGCGGGAATGAGCAGTTCTTC. Translated, it gives CASSLVTSGNEQFF.

V and J are TRBV19 and TRBJ2-7, with D possibly matching TRBD1 (7 bases). Germline CDR1 and CDR2: LNHDA and SQIVND (reference sequence). The CDR3 spans 13 residues. Between the trimmed V and J ends, which lost 7 bases and 4 bases, there was a span of 14 bases. This chain's CDR3 is CASTSRGEYEQYF. In nucleotides, the CDR3 is TGTGCCAGTACTTCCAGGGGGGAATACGAGCAGTACTTC.